A single sample gave rise to the 17 T cell receptor beta chains below, sequenced in a study of control samples from healthy donors and cancer patients. Data came from immunoSEQ multiplex PCR; TCRdb stores just in-frame clones and leaves some out. The sample lists some 150,000 clones, over 95% occurring once. The source material was blood. The receptors here all came from a woman in her thirties in good health.

The gene calls are TRBV27 and TRBJ2-1; no firm D call. Germline-derived CDR1 and CDR2 are MNHEY and SMNVEV (reference sequence). The CDR3 is 15 residues long. Trimming removed 5 bases at V and 1 base at J, with 12 bases between. CDR3 sequence: CASSPRIPSYNEQFF. The CDR3 DNA sequence: TGTGCCAGCAGTCCCCGGATACCGTCCTACAATGAGCAGTTCTTC.

The gene calls are TRBV25-1 and TRBJ1-1; D remains unclear. The germline V gene has CDR1 MGHDK and CDR2 SYGVNS. Trimming cost V 3 bases and J 1 base, with 12 bases left between them. The CDR3 spans 15 residues. CDR3 sequence (DNA): TGTGCCAGCAGTGAGCCCAAAACAAGGAACACTGAAGCTTTCTTT. Residues: CASSEPKTRNTEAFF.

J is TRBJ1-2 and V is TRBV28; D is possibly TRBD1 (6 bases). This CDR3 is built from 15 residues. The V end lost 3 bases, the J end lost 2 bases, and 13 bases lay between the germline ends. Germline V gene data show CDR1 as MDHEN and CDR2 as SYDVKM. The CDR3 sequence: CASSFAGALNYGYTF. The CDR3, as DNA: TGTGCCAGCAGTTTCGCAGGGGCCCTAAACTATGGCTACACCTTC.

The chain uses TRBV4-1 and TRBJ2-2, with D perhaps matching TRBD1 or TRBD2 (5 bases each). V was shortened by 0 bases and J by 3 bases, with 8 bases between the two germline ends. Per the germline V gene, CDR1 is MGHRA and CDR2 is YSYEKL. This CDR3 contains 15 residues. This CDR3 reads CASSQDRDDTGELFF. The DNA for the CDR3 is TGCGCCAGCAGCCAAGACAGGGACGACACCGGGGAGCTGTTTTTT.

The chain combines TRBV14 with TRBJ2-5, with 15 bases that match TRBD2. The trim removed 4 bases at V and 5 bases at J, leaving 11 bases unmatched. This CDR3 has 18 amino acids. Germline V CDR1 and CDR2: SGHDN, FVKESK. CDR3 sequence: CASSLGLAGGPISETQYF. CDR3 nucleotide sequence: TGTGCCAGCAGCCTGGGACTAGCGGGAGGACCGATTTCGGAGACCCAGTACTTC.

The genes are TRBV9 and TRBJ2-1; 9 positions match TRBD2. This CDR3 is built from 15 residues. Germline assignment: CDR1 SGDLS and CDR2 YYNGEE. V was pared by 0 bases and J by 8 bases, with 6 bases of the junction left unmatched. The CDR3 spells CASSVEIAGADEQFF. The CDR3 nucleotides read TGTGCCAGCAGCGTAGAAATAGCGGGGGCGGATGAGCAGTTCTTC.

The genes are TRBV2 and TRBJ1-5; D call uncertain. Trimming took off 4 bases at V and 6 bases at J, with 7 bases between the two ends. The CDR3 has 12 residues. Germline V lookup: CDR1 SNHLY, CDR2 FYNNEI. The CDR3 nucleotides read TGTGCCAGCAGTGCTGGAGTTCAGCCCCAGCATTTT. This encodes CASSAGVQPQHF.

This chain links TRBV19 with TRBJ1-1; 7 bases match TRBD1. Germline CDR1 and CDR2: LNHDA and SQIVND (reference sequence). This CDR3 region has 11 residues. The junction had 7 bases not matched to a gene; V was cut back by 7 bases and J by 11 bases. CDR3 residues: CASTLGQRAFF. The CDR3 nucleotides read TGTGCCAGTACCCTGGGACAGAGGGCTTTCTTT.

The rearrangement joins TRBV6-5 to TRBJ2-5, with TRBD2 matching over 7 bases. CDR1 and CDR2 from the germline V gene are MNHEY and SVGAGI. The ends lost 6 bases at V and 7 bases at J; junction bases unmatched: 8. The CDR3 totals 13 residues. CDR3 nucleotides: TGTGCCAGCAGGCGGGACTACAAGGGGACCCAGTACTTC. This codes for CASRRDYKGTQYF.

The chain employs TRBV4-1 and TRBJ1-2, with D hard to call. V was clipped by 1 base and J by 8 bases, with 11 bases between them. Germline V gene lookup returns CDR1 MGHRA and CDR2 YSYEKL. The CDR3 length is 13 residues. The CDR3 bases are TGCGCCAGCAGCCAAGGTGCCGGGGAAGGCTACACCTTC. It translates to CASSQGAGEGYTF.

This clone was counted a single time. V gene TRBV5-1 combines with J gene TRBJ2-7; 11 nucleotides match TRBD1. J lost 3 bases, V lost 4 bases, and 6 bases had no gene match. The CDR3 runs to 15 residues. CDR1 and CDR2 from the germline V gene are SGHRS and YFSETQ. The CDR3 coding sequence is TGCGCCAGCAGCACAAGGACAGGGGGCGACTACGAGCAGTACTTC. This codes for CASSTRTGGDYEQYF.

The chain is built from TRBV6-1 and TRBJ1-6; weak D call: TRBD1 (6 bases). Germline V gene lookup returns CDR1 MNHNS and CDR2 SASEGT. V lost 3 bases to trimming and J lost 10 bases, with 16 bases between them. The CDR3 extends over 15 amino acids. CDR3 in amino acids: CASSDRSGVPSPLHF. The CDR3 nucleotides are TGTGCCAGCAGTGATCGATCAGGGGTGCCATCACCCCTCCACTTT.

In nucleotides, the CDR3 is TGTGCCAGCAGAAATGCAGGGCTTAATGAAAAACTGTTTTTT. Protein product: CASRNAGLNEKLFF. The chain has TRBV27 and TRBJ1-4; D may be TRBD1 (5 bases). CDR3 length: 14 amino acids. CDR1 and CDR2 from the germline V gene are MNHEY and SMNVEV (reference sequence). V dropped 6 bases and J dropped 4 bases, with 12 bases sitting between them.

The rearrangement joins TRBV10-3 to TRBJ1-2; D might be TRBD1 (5 bases). Trimming left V 3 bases short and J 4 bases short, with 15 bases between. The CDR3 spans 15 residues. CDR1 and CDR2 (germline): ENHRY, SYGVKD. The CDR3 region is CAISDPGGYGYGYTF. As DNA, the CDR3 is TGTGCCATCAGTGACCCCGGGGGTTACGGCTATGGCTACACCTTC.

CDR3 in DNA: TGTGCCAGCGGGGACAGGGTGTTCGCTGAAGCTTTCTTT. Encoded protein: CASGDRVFAEAFF. The chain combines TRBV7-8 with TRBJ1-1; the match to TRBD1 covers 9 bases. The V segment lost 8 bases and the J segment 6 bases; nucleotides outside the gene matches: 7. The CDR3 extends over 13 amino acids. Germline V gene data show CDR1 as SGHVS and CDR2 as FQNEAQ.

The rearrangement links TRBV5-4 to TRBJ2-3, with TRBD1 identical over 10 bases. The CDR3 runs to 14 residues. Looked up from germline, CDR1 is SGHNT and CDR2 is YYREEE (reference sequence). After removal of 3 bases from V and 4 bases from J, the junction contained 2 bases not matched to a gene. This CDR3 is CASSSGQGADTQYF. The DNA of the CDR3 is TGTGCCAGCAGCTCTGGACAGGGGGCAGATACGCAGTATTTT.

The chain combines TRBV7-8 with TRBJ2-3; 13 bases fit TRBD2. The CDR3 extends over 18 amino acids. Unmatched junction bases numbered 13, after V lost 5 bases and J lost 5 bases. Germline assignment: CDR1 SGHVS and CDR2 FQNEAQ. The CDR3 DNA follows: TGTGCCAGCAGCACTGGACTAGCGGGGGCGGCACGTTTAGATACGCAGTATTTT. Translated: CASSTGLAGAARLDTQYF.